These 3 T cell receptor beta chains came from one sample sequenced in a study of blood T cell repertoires in COVID-19. The method was immunoSEQ multiplex PCR; TCRdb's version includes in-frame clones alone and lacks a portion of them. The sample lists 350,000 to 450,000 clones; around 87% were seen once. Sequencing was done on a sample of PBMCs or T cells enriched from blood (not recorded which). The receptors stem from a man aged 35 to 55 in a cohort exposed to, infected with or recovered from COVID-19 (not recorded which).

The J gene is TRBJ2-3, the V gene TRBV25-1; 9 nucleotides match TRBD2. Germline CDR1 is MGHDK and CDR2 is SYGVNS. The CDR3 is made up of 15 amino acids. With 6 bases clipped from V and 4 bases from J, the junction kept 8 bases outside the gene matches. The CDR3 DNA follows: TGTGCCAGCAGCCGCCAGAGCGGGAGGTCAGATACGCAGTATTTT. This gives the protein CASSRQSGRSDTQYF.

This rearrangement joins TRBV18 to TRBJ2-1; 11 nucleotides align to TRBD2. This CDR3 is built from 16 residues. Trimming at V came to 4 bases and at J to 7 bases, leaving 9 bases not matched to a gene. The germline CDR1 and CDR2 sequences are KGHSH and LQKENI. In nucleotides, the CDR3 is TGTGCCAGCTCACGATCATTAGCGGGAGGGCCGAATGAGCAGTTCTTC. Translating it yields CASSRSLAGGPNEQFF.

The chain has TRBV15 and TRBJ1-5, with a tentative D call TRBD1 (6 bases). CDR1 LNHNV and CDR2 YYDKDF come from the germline V gene (reference sequence). The V and J ends lost 4 bases and 4 bases respectively, with 11 bases between them. CDR3 size: 14 residues. CDR3 sequence reads: CATSIGQLNQPQHF. CDR3 DNA sequence: TGTGCCACCAGCATAGGACAGCTGAATCAGCCCCAGCATTTT.